This is a list of T cell receptor beta chains from one sample in a study of blood T cell repertoires in COVID-19. TCRdb keeps only in-frame clones here, not all; method: immunoSEQ multiplex PCR. The sample has under 450,000 clones; around nine tenths are singletons. Material for sequencing was peripheral blood. Receptors were obtained from a woman in her fifties or sixties with COVID-19, enrolled during active disease. Each CDR3 is given with its conserved first and last residue. A D gene is named only where the DNA matches it firmly. Clone size is not always given. Where it is, it says once, few, many or a class for expanded clones.

j_gene	abundance	v_gene	d_gene	CDR3aa	CDR3nt
TRBJ1-1	NA	TRBV11-2	NA	CASSFTRGGYTEAFF	TGTGCCAGCAGCTTTACCCGGGGGGGATACACTGAAGCTTTCTTT
TRBJ1-1	NA	TRBV11-2	NA	CASSLGPGTEAFF	TGTGCCAGCAGCTTGGGTCCGGGCACTGAAGCTTTCTTT
TRBJ2-7	once	TRBV13	NA	CASSLGRSEQYF	TGTGCCAGCAGCTTAGGCCGCAGCGAGCAGTACTTC
TRBJ2-7	NA	TRBV19	TRBD2	CASTLKGLAGGRNEQYF	TGTGCCAGTACCCTAAAGGGACTAGCGGGGGGCAGGAACGAGCAGTACTTC
TRBJ1-2	NA	TRBV30	NA	CAWKRQSNYGYTF	TGTGCCTGGAAGAGACAGTCTAACTATGGCTACACCTTC
TRBJ2-1	NA	TRBV19	TRBD2	CATDEFSGGGSYNEQFF	TGTGCCACCGATGAGTTTAGCGGGGGCGGCTCCTACAATGAGCAGTTCTTC
TRBJ1-1	few	TRBV19	NA	CASSIEGQNTEAFF	TGTGCCAGTAGTATTGAGGGACAGAACACTGAAGCTTTCTTT
TRBJ2-3	NA	TRBV6-2/TRBV6-3	TRBD1	CASSSVGQGALDTQYF	TGTGCCAGCAGTTCCGTCGGACAGGGGGCTTTAGATACGCAGTATTTT
TRBJ1-3	NA	TRBV4-3	NA	CASSQRGFSGNTIYF	TGCGCCAGCAGCCAACGAGGGTTCTCTGGAAACACCATATATTTT
TRBJ1-2	NA	TRBV19	NA	CASSRQTNYGYTF	TGTGCCAGTAGCAGACAGACTAACTATGGCTACACCTTC
TRBJ2-1	NA	TRBV2	NA	CASRVASLSDEQFF	TGTGCCAGCAGGGTGGCTAGCCTCAGCGATGAGCAGTTCTTC
TRBJ2-1	NA	TRBV7-6	TRBD1	CASSPGTGDRDEQFF	TGTGCCAGCAGCCCCGGGACAGGGGATAGGGATGAGCAGTTCTTC
TRBJ2-1	NA	TRBV6-2/TRBV6-3	TRBD1	CASSYRDRDNEQFF	TGTGCCAGCAGTTACAGGGACAGAGACAATGAGCAGTTCTTC
TRBJ2-1	NA	TRBV4-1	NA	CASSQDGFRGYEQFF	TGCGCCAGCAGCCAAGATGGGTTCAGGGGATATGAGCAGTTCTTC
TRBJ1-4	NA	TRBV5-1	TRBD1	CASSFGRQGNEKLFF	TGCGCCAGCAGCTTTGGCCGACAGGGGAATGAAAAACTGTTTTTT
TRBJ1-1	NA	TRBV3-1/TRBV3-2	NA	CASSQVGGSLTEAFF	TGTGCCAGCAGCCAAGTCGGAGGCAGCCTCACTGAAGCTTTCTTT
TRBJ2-7	NA	TRBV7-2	TRBD1	CASSLGVGTADEQYF	TGTGCCAGCAGCTTAGGGGTGGGGACAGCTGACGAGCAGTACTTC
TRBJ1-2	NA	TRBV12-3/TRBV12-4	NA	CASSSQGNYGYTF	TGTGCCAGCAGTTCTCAGGGAAACTATGGCTACACCTTC
TRBJ2-7	NA	TRBV30	TRBD2	CAWSGREANEQYF	TGTGCCTGGAGTGGTCGGGAGGCCAACGAGCAGTACTTC
TRBJ1-5	NA	TRBV2	TRBD1	CASRAGTGGNQPQHF	TGTGCCAGCAGAGCCGGGACAGGGGGCAATCAGCCCCAGCATTTT
TRBJ1-1	NA	TRBV4-1	NA	CASSQRQALEAFF	TGCGCCAGCAGCCAAAGACAGGCTCTTGAAGCTTTCTTT
TRBJ2-5	NA	TRBV3-1/TRBV3-2	NA	CASSQGRGGAQETQYF	TGTGCCAGCAGCCAAGGTAGGGGGGGGGCGCAAGAGACCCAGTACTTC
TRBJ2-3	NA	TRBV3-1/TRBV3-2	TRBD2	CASSYSGGAVADTQYF	TGTGCCAGCAGCTATAGCGGGGGGGCGGTCGCAGATACGCAGTATTTT
TRBJ1-1	NA	TRBV4-3	NA	CASSPLGEVLNTEAFF	TGCGCCAGCAGCCCTCTGGGGGAGGTCTTGAACACTGAAGCTTTCTTT
TRBJ1-1	NA	TRBV10-1	NA	CASSGANTEAFF	TGCGCCAGCAGTGGGGCCAACACTGAAGCTTTCTTT
TRBJ2-7	NA	TRBV10-2	NA	CASYPMRAGAYEQYF	TGCGCCAGCTACCCTATGAGGGCAGGGGCCTACGAGCAGTACTTC
TRBJ1-1	NA	TRBV11-1	NA	CASSLSGGVGTEAFF	TGTGCCAGCAGCTTATCGGGAGGGGTGGGCACTGAAGCTTTCTTT
TRBJ2-1	NA	TRBV9	TRBD2	CASSPGLAGVGNEQFF	TGTGCCAGCAGCCCCGGACTAGCGGGGGTGGGCAATGAGCAGTTCTTC
TRBJ2-7	NA	TRBV7-9	NA	CASSLGGRGSSYEQYF	TGTGCCAGCAGCTTAGGAGGCCGGGGGAGCTCCTACGAGCAGTACTTC
TRBJ2-3	many	TRBV19	TRBD1	CASSPRGQQLSTDTQYF	TGTGCCAGTAGTCCCCGGGGACAGCAACTTAGCACAGATACGCAGTATTTT
TRBJ1-5	NA	TRBV19	TRBD1	CASSTGQSNQPQHF	TGTGCCAGTAGTACGGGACAGAGCAATCAGCCCCAGCATTTT
TRBJ1-1	NA	TRBV19	TRBD1	CASSMGQGNTEAFF	TGTGCCAGTAGTATGGGACAGGGAAACACTGAAGCTTTCTTT